These 2 T cell receptor beta chains share one sample of origin, sequenced in a study of naive and memory T cell subsets. General observations from the study: A few larger clonotypes appeared in naive repertoires, especially CD8, possibly memory cells re-expressing CD45RA.

Their recognized antigens are unknown. Both TRBC1 and TRBC2 were covered by a beta constant-region primer of two equimolar oligonucleotides. Nested alpha and beta constant-region primers with the SP2 primer drove four PCR rounds on ligated cDNA. TCRdb re-derived calls from the UMI-ligation and nested PCR reads in MiXCR, one entry per CDR3 protein. The data contain roughly 150,000 distinct CDR3 sequences, around 21% of them seen just once; the ten biggest clones take up 0.6% to 0.8%. Sequenced: naive CD8+ T cells from blood. The receptors derive from a human donor in good health.

The V and J genes are TRBV7-9 and TRBJ2-1; D not resolved. The V end was cut by 5 bases, the J end by 9 bases, with 14 bases between. The CDR3 runs 13 residues. Germline CDR1 SEHNR, CDR2 FQNEAQ (reference sequence). The CDR3 reads CASSQNSESEQFF. The CDR3 DNA reads TGTGCCAGCAGCCAGAATAGTGAAAGTGAGCAGTTCTTC.

The J gene is TRBJ2-7, the V gene TRBV12-3 or TRBV12-4; D possibly corresponds to TRBD1 (6 bases). Between the trimmed V and J ends, which lost 6 bases and 0 bases, there was a span of 9 bases. This CDR3 region has 13 residues. The CDR3 is CASRRTASYEQYF. The CDR3 DNA reads TGTGCCAGCAGAAGGACAGCCTCCTACGAGCAGTACTTC.